A selection of T cell receptor beta chains follows, all from one sample in a study of cytomegalovirus exposure and HLA in healthy donors. Measured with immunoSEQ multiplex PCR; TCRdb has only the in-frame clones, and not every one. The repertoire holds hundreds of thousands of clones, over 75% seen once, with around 0.45% in the top ten. Sequencing was performed on PBMCs. These receptors came from a boy under 18 in good health and CMV-seronegative. The CDR3 runs from the conserved cysteine through the conserved F or W. A D gene is named only where the DNA matches it firmly. Not every row has a clone size; where given, it reads once, few, many or a size class.

size: NA
V: TRBV7-9
J: TRBJ2-3
D: TRBD2
DNA: TGTGCCAGCAGCCCCACCTGGAGCGGATGGGAGGGAGATACGCAGTATTTT
CDR3: CASSPTWSGWEGDTQYF

size: few
V: TRBV5-1
J: TRBJ2-7
D: TRBD2
DNA: TGCGCCAGCAGCCCAACTAGCGGGAGGGTGGAGCAGTACTTC
CDR3: CASSPTSGRVEQYF

size: NA
V: TRBV6-1
J: TRBJ1-4
D: TRBD1
DNA: TGTGCCAGCAGCAGGACAGGGTCGGTTGAAAAACTGTTTTTT
CDR3: CASSRTGSVEKLFF

size: NA
V: TRBV2
J: TRBJ2-2
D: TRBD2
DNA: TGTGCCAGCGAGCGGGAGATATCCGGGGAGCTGTTTTTT
CDR3: CASEREISGELFF

size: few
V: TRBV18
J: TRBJ2-5
D: NA
DNA: TGTGCCAGCTCACCAGGAGGGGAGACCCAGTACTTC
CDR3: CASSPGGETQYF

size: NA
V: TRBV10-3
J: TRBJ1-1
D: NA
DNA: TGTGCCATCAGTGAGTCCATCAGGCAGATGAACACTGAAGCTTTCTTT
CDR3: CAISESIRQMNTEAFF

size: NA
V: TRBV30
J: TRBJ1-2
D: NA
DNA: TGTGCCTGCGACATTTACTATGGCTACACCTTC
CDR3: CACDIYYGYTF

size: NA
V: TRBV7-7
J: TRBJ2-6
D: TRBD2
DNA: TGTGCCAGCAGCTCCTCCGGGACTAGCGGCTCTGGGGCCAACGTCCTGACTTTC
CDR3: CASSSSGTSGSGANVLTF

size: NA
V: TRBV10-2
J: TRBJ2-1
D: NA
DNA: TGCGCCAGCAGTGCTCCTTATAATGAGCAGTTCTTC
CDR3: CASSAPYNEQFF

size: NA
V: TRBV7-9
J: TRBJ1-1
D: TRBD1
DNA: TGTGCCAGCAGCTTCCAGGGGGCACCTGAAGCTTTCTTT
CDR3: CASSFQGAPEAFF

size: NA
V: TRBV9
J: TRBJ1-2
D: TRBD1
DNA: TGTGCCAGCAGCGCGATACAGGGGGCTGGAGGCTACACCTTC
CDR3: CASSAIQGAGGYTF

size: NA
V: TRBV2
J: TRBJ2-3
D: TRBD2
DNA: TGTGCCAGCGCTGCCGCTAGCGGGGTGTCAGATACGCAGTATTTT
CDR3: CASAAASGVSDTQYF

size: few
V: TRBV7-8
J: TRBJ2-6
D: TRBD1
DNA: TGTGCCAGCAGTTTTAAGGACAGGGGGCGTGGGGCCAACGTCCTGACTTTC
CDR3: CASSFKDRGRGANVLTF

size: few
V: TRBV6-6
J: TRBJ1-2
D: TRBD1
DNA: TGTGCCAGCAGTTACTCGAGGGACAGCTCCTATGGCTACACCTTC
CDR3: CASSYSRDSSYGYTF

size: NA
V: TRBV5-5
J: TRBJ2-1
D: NA
DNA: TGTGCCAGCAGCTTGAAGGGCAGGGTTATTCGGAGTGAGCAGTTCTTC
CDR3: CASSLKGRVIRSEQFF

size: NA
V: TRBV5-8
J: TRBJ1-1
D: TRBD1
DNA: TGTGCCAGCAGCCCGACAGGGGGCTGGACTGAAGCTTTCTTT
CDR3: CASSPTGGWTEAFF

size: NA
V: TRBV10-3
J: TRBJ2-2
D: NA
DNA: TGTGCCACGACAGACACCGGGGAGCTGTTTTTT
CDR3: CATTDTGELFF

size: once
V: TRBV6-1
J: TRBJ1-3
D: NA
DNA: TGTGCCAGCAGTGTCGACTTGGGTAGAAACACCATATATTTT
CDR3: CASSVDLGRNTIYF

size: NA
V: TRBV5-4
J: TRBJ2-7
D: TRBD2
DNA: TGTGCCAGCAGGAGTAGCGGGGGATCCTACGAGCAGTACTTC
CDR3: CASRSSGGSYEQYF

size: once
V: TRBV13
J: TRBJ1-1
D: NA
DNA: TGTGCCAGCAGCTTAGCAGTGAACACTGAAGCTTTCTTT
CDR3: CASSLAVNTEAFF

size: NA
V: TRBV5-1
J: TRBJ1-1
D: TRBD1
DNA: TGCGCCAGCAGCTTGGTACAGGGGATTAGGGGCACTGAAGCTTTCTTT
CDR3: CASSLVQGIRGTEAFF

size: NA
V: TRBV5-1
J: TRBJ2-7
D: TRBD1
DNA: TGCGCCAGCAGGGCCCACCAGGGACAGGGTATTTACGAGCAGTACTTC
CDR3: CASRAHQGQGIYEQYF

size: NA
V: TRBV25-1
J: TRBJ2-5
D: NA
DNA: TGTGCCAGCGGTAGCGTGACCCAGTACTTC
CDR3: CASGSVTQYF

size: NA
V: TRBV19
J: TRBJ2-7
D: NA
DNA: TGTGCCAGTAGTCCGGGGGGCGGCCCCTACGAGCAGTACTTC
CDR3: CASSPGGGPYEQYF

size: NA
V: TRBV13
J: TRBJ1-2
D: TRBD1
DNA: TGTGCCAGCAGCCTTGGACAGGGGGATGGCTACACCTTC
CDR3: CASSLGQGDGYTF

size: NA
V: TRBV5-1
J: TRBJ2-7
D: TRBD2
DNA: TGCGCCAGCCGGCCGGGGAGGGCCGAAAGCTACGAGCAGTACTTC
CDR3: CASRPGRAESYEQYF

size: NA
V: TRBV5-4
J: TRBJ1-1
D: TRBD1
DNA: TGTGCCAGCAGCTGGGATAGGACAGGGCACACTGAAGCTTTCTTT
CDR3: CASSWDRTGHTEAFF

size: NA
V: TRBV19
J: TRBJ1-2
D: TRBD1
DNA: TGTGCCAGTAGTAGGGGGACAGGATCCCTTTACGAGGGCTACACCTTC
CDR3: CASSRGTGSLYEGYTF

size: NA
V: TRBV6-5
J: TRBJ1-1
D: TRBD1
DNA: TGTGCCAGCAGAAGAGACAGGGAAAGGGGAACTGAAGCTTTCTTT
CDR3: CASRRDRERGTEAFF

size: NA
V: TRBV15
J: TRBJ1-4
D: TRBD1
DNA: TGTGCCACCCACAGGGGGATGGATGAAAAACTGTTTTTT
CDR3: CATHRGMDEKLFF

size: once
V: TRBV5-1
J: TRBJ2-3
D: NA
DNA: TGCGCCAGCAGCTTGGATGGGGACTTCACAGATACGCAGTATTTT
CDR3: CASSLDGDFTDTQYF

size: NA
V: TRBV5-1
J: TRBJ1-3
D: TRBD1
DNA: TGCGCCAGCAGCCTTTGGACAGGAGGAAACACCATATATTTT
CDR3: CASSLWTGGNTIYF

size: once
V: TRBV5-1
J: TRBJ1-3
D: NA
DNA: TGCGCCAGCAGCTTTGGGGGCCACTCTGGAAACACCATATATTTT
CDR3: CASSFGGHSGNTIYF

size: NA
V: TRBV6-6
J: TRBJ1-5
D: TRBD1
DNA: TGTGCCAGCAGTTCTCCTCAGGGGGGCAATCAGCCCCAGCATTTT
CDR3: CASSSPQGGNQPQHF

size: few
V: TRBV4-1
J: TRBJ1-6
D: NA
DNA: TGCGCCAGCAGCCAAGATCTCGGAGTGAGCTCCTATAATTCACCCCTCCACTTT
CDR3: CASSQDLGVSSYNSPLHF

size: few
V: TRBV5-4
J: TRBJ1-1
D: TRBD1
DNA: TGTGCCAGCAGCTGGAACAGGGGGCGCACTGAAGCTTTCTTT
CDR3: CASSWNRGRTEAFF

size: few
V: TRBV10-3
J: TRBJ2-7
D: TRBD1
DNA: TGTGCCATCAGTGAACCGGGTTCCTCCGGGACAGGGAACGAGCAGTACTTC
CDR3: CAISEPGSSGTGNEQYF

size: NA
V: TRBV30
J: TRBJ1-1
D: NA
DNA: TGTGCCTGGAGCGCCGGGACTTACACTGAAGCTTTCTTT
CDR3: CAWSAGTYTEAFF

size: few
V: TRBV30
J: TRBJ1-1
D: TRBD1
DNA: TGTGCCTGGAGTTGGACAGGAAACACTGAAGCTTTCTTT
CDR3: CAWSWTGNTEAFF

size: NA
V: TRBV10-3
J: TRBJ1-1
D: NA
DNA: TGTGCCATCAGTTCTACAGGGTACACTGAAGCTTTCTTT
CDR3: CAISSTGYTEAFF

size: NA
V: TRBV7-9
J: TRBJ1-2
D: NA
DNA: TGTGCCAGCAGCCCACTCCAGGGGCCCTATGGCTACACCTTC
CDR3: CASSPLQGPYGYTF

size: NA
V: TRBV2
J: TRBJ2-2
D: NA
DNA: TGTGCCAGCGGACTCACCGGGGAGCTGTTTTTT
CDR3: CASGLTGELFF

size: NA
V: TRBV6-1
J: TRBJ2-1
D: TRBD1
DNA: TGTGCCAGCAGTGAATCCGGGACAGGGGTGTACATCGTGGACAATGAGCAGTTCTTC
CDR3: CASSESGTGVYIVDNEQFF

size: NA
V: TRBV2
J: TRBJ1-1
D: NA
DNA: TGTGCCAGCAGTCGGGGGGGCCTGAACACTGAAGCTTTCTTT
CDR3: CASSRGGLNTEAFF

size: few
V: TRBV5-1
J: TRBJ1-4
D: TRBD1
DNA: TGCGCCAGCAGCTTGACAGGGGATAATGAAAAACTGTTTTTT
CDR3: CASSLTGDNEKLFF

size: NA
V: TRBV2
J: TRBJ1-4
D: NA
DNA: TGTGCCAGCAGCTGGGGGGGGGCGGATGAAAAACTGTTTTTT
CDR3: CASSWGGADEKLFF

size: NA
V: TRBV5-1
J: TRBJ1-2
D: NA
DNA: TGCGCCAGCAGCCGGGCAGGGAGGGACTATGGCTACACCTTC
CDR3: CASSRAGRDYGYTF

size: few
V: TRBV11-3
J: TRBJ2-7
D: NA
DNA: TGTGCCAGCAGCTTATTAGCGAGAGGCTACGAGCAGTACTTC
CDR3: CASSLLARGYEQYF

size: NA
V: TRBV28
J: TRBJ2-5
D: TRBD2
DNA: TGTGCCAGCCAAAAACAGCGGGGGCTTGGTGGCCAAGAGACCCAGTACTTC
CDR3: CASQKQRGLGGQETQYF

size: NA
V: TRBV30
J: TRBJ2-7
D: TRBD2
DNA: TGTGCCTGGAGTGTACCGGGGGGGCAGTACTTC
CDR3: CAWSVPGGQYF

size: NA
V: TRBV9
J: TRBJ2-7
D: NA
DNA: TGTGCCAGCAGCGTAGTTTCGGACGGGGTCTCCGAGCAGTACTTC
CDR3: CASSVVSDGVSEQYF

size: NA
V: TRBV11-3
J: TRBJ1-1
D: NA
DNA: TGTGCCAGCAGCTTGGACACCGTAGGCACTGAAGCTTTCTTT
CDR3: CASSLDTVGTEAFF

size: NA
V: TRBV2
J: TRBJ2-7
D: NA
DNA: TGTGCCAGCAGCGAAGGTGCGGGGCGAGGACGGTACTTC
CDR3: CASSEGAGRGRYF

size: NA
V: TRBV11-2
J: TRBJ2-2
D: NA
DNA: TGTGCCAGCAGCTTCTCCCGTAGATCCGAGAACACCGGGGAGCTGTTTTTT
CDR3: CASSFSRRSENTGELFF

size: NA
V: TRBV4-1
J: TRBJ1-5
D: TRBD1
DNA: TGCGCCAGCAGCCATACAGGGGGCAATCAGCCCCAGCATTTT
CDR3: CASSHTGGNQPQHF

size: NA
V: TRBV30
J: TRBJ1-1
D: NA
DNA: TGTGCCTGGAGGGTAGGCGGGGGACCCCTCCCCGCACGGGACACTGAAGCTTTCTTT
CDR3: CAWRVGGGPLPARDTEAFF